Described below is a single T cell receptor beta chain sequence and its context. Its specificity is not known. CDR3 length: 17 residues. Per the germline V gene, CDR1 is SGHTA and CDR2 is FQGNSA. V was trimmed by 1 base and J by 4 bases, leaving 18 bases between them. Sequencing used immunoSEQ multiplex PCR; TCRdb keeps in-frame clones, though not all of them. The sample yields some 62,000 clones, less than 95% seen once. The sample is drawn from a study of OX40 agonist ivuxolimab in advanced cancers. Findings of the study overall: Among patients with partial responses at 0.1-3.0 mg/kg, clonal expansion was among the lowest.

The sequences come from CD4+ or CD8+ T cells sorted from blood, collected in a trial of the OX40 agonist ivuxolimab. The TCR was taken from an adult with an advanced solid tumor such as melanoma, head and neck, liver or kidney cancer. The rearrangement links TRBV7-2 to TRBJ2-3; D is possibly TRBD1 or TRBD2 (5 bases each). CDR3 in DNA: TGTGCCAGCAGCTTAGATTCTGGGACCGAGGCCTCAGATACGCAGTATTTT. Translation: CASSLDSGTEASDTQYF.